Following are 31 T cell receptor beta chains from one sample sequenced in a study of vaccination and CD4 T cells after COVID-19. The Oncomine TCR Beta short-read assay was what sequenced the DNA obtained from cultured CD4+ T cells. TCRdb reprocessed the PCR reads with MiXCR, giving one entry per CDR3 protein. Of about 4,700 distinct CDR3 sequences listed, around 26% are singletons. The treatment here: roughly nine-day PBMC culture with coronavirus spike peptide pools or control peptides (ViraFEST assay). One should note that the unexposed donor's CD4+ T cells were collected before the COVID-19 pandemic (2011-2018). These receptors have no known antigen. The specimen was CD4+ T cells from blood, cultured in vitro. These receptors originate from a human donor in good health.

The rearrangement uses TRBV6-1 and TRBJ2-2; TRBD2 matches at 11 bases. CDR3 length equals 15 residues. The V and J ends lost 5 bases and 4 bases, in that order; junction bases with no gene match: 3. Germline CDR1 reads MNHNS; CDR2 reads SASEGT. CDR3 DNA sequence: TGTGCCAGCAGTATAGCGGGGGGGCCCACCGGGGAGCTGTTTTTT. This translates into CASSIAGGPTGELFF.

The sample holds a few counts of this clonotype. The CDR3 nucleotides read TGCGCCAGCAAGGCAGAGATGAACACTGAAGCTTTCTTT. Translating gives CASKAEMNTEAFF. The rearrangement links TRBV10-1 to TRBJ1-1; unclear D gene. Trimming left V 7 bases short and J 0 bases short, with 9 bases between. The CDR3 has 13 residues. Germline V gene data show CDR1 as WNHNN and CDR2 as SYGVQD (reference sequence).

Judged by abundance, this clonotype is large (0.1 to 1%). The chain's CDR3 is CASSPRQGSPGEPQHF. The DNA of the CDR3 is TGTGCCAGCAGCCCCAGACAGGGGTCGCCTGGGGAGCCCCAGCATTTT. The genes are TRBV9 and TRBJ1-5, with 8 bases identical to TRBD1. This CDR3 contains 16 residues. Looked up from germline, CDR1 is SGDLS and CDR2 is YYNGEE. J lost 8 bases, V lost 4 bases, and 14 bases had no gene match. Based on the CDR3 plus reference TRBV9 and TRBJ1-5, the full variable domain is DSGVTQTPKHLITATGQRVTLRCSPRSGDLSVYWYQQSLDQGLQFLIQYYNGEERAKGNILERFSAQQFPDLHSELNLSSLELGDSALYFCASSPRQGSPGEPQHFGDGTRLSIL.

This clonotype was counted between two and nine times. The genes are TRBV6-1 and TRBJ1-1; 7 bases line up with TRBD1. Trimming took 8 bases from V and 5 from J; bases not matched to a gene: 2. The germline V gene encodes CDR1 MNHNS and CDR2 SASEGT. The CDR3 spans 11 residues. The CDR3, as DNA: TGTGCCAGCCCAGGGGGGACTGAAGCTTTCTTT. The encoded protein is CASPGGTEAFF.

The sample holds a few counts of this clonotype. This chain links TRBV7-2 with TRBJ2-2, with D unresolved. Per germline, CDR1 SGHTA and CDR2 FQGNSA. The CDR3 extends over 14 amino acids. Trimming removed 5 bases from V and 3 bases from J, with 10 bases in between. CDR3: CASSPRLDTGELFF. CDR3 DNA: TGTGCCAGCAGCCCCCGACTTGACACCGGGGAGCTGTTTTTT. Combining the CDR3 with reference TRBV7-2 and TRBJ2-2 gives the whole variable domain GAGVSQSPSNKVTEKGKDVELRCDPISGHTALYWYRQSLGQGLEFLIYFQGNSAPDKSGLPSDRFSAERTGGSVSTLTIQRTQQEDSAVYLCASSPRLDTGELFFGEGSRLTVL.

This clonotype counts as medium-sized. This chain uses TRBV27 with TRBJ1-6, with D maybe TRBD1 (5 bases). CDR3 size: 15 residues. Looked up from germline, CDR1 is MNHEY and CDR2 is SMNVEV (reference sequence). V shed 5 bases and J shed 6 bases, with 14 bases lying between them. The DNA of the CDR3 is TGTGCCAGCAGTCCCTCGGACATTGGTAATTCACCCCTCCACTTT. It yields the protein CASSPSDIGNSPLHF.

This clonotype occurred a few times. The chain recombines TRBV6-5 with TRBJ1-1; D gene ambiguous. CDR3 length: 14 residues. Trimming left V 0 bases short and J 6 bases short, with 11 bases between. The germline CDR1 and CDR2 sequences are MNHEY and SVGAGI. CDR3 in DNA: TGTGCCAGCAGTTACTCGGGTCAGAGTTCTGAAGCTTTCTTT. Protein product: CASSYSGQSSEAFF.

This rearrangement joins TRBV6-4 to TRBJ1-6; 7 bases line up with TRBD1. The V gene's germline CDR1 is MRHNA and CDR2 SNTAGT. There are 15 residues in the CDR3. The J segment lost 9 bases and the V segment lost 2 bases, leaving 7 bases of the junction unmatched. The CDR3: CASSDGMTGTSPLHF. CDR3 coding DNA: TGTGCCAGCAGTGACGGGATGACAGGGACTTCACCCCTCCACTTT.

The gene calls are TRBV27 and TRBJ2-1; 7 bases line up with TRBD2. The CDR3 contains 15 residues. Germline-derived CDR1 and CDR2 are MNHEY and SMNVEV (reference sequence). V was pared by 6 bases and J by 5 bases, with 10 bases of the junction left unmatched. The CDR3 DNA sequence: TGTGCCAGCAGGGTGGGAGGGGCCACCAACAATGAGCAGTTCTTC. Translated: CASRVGGATNNEQFF.

The J gene is TRBJ2-3, the V gene TRBV5-1; the match to TRBD2 covers 7 bases. The CDR3 length is 14 residues. The J segment lost 4 bases and the V segment lost 2 bases, leaving 4 bases of the junction unmatched. The germline CDR1 and CDR2 sequences are SGHRS and YFSETQ. CDR3 sequence: CASSFGLVPDTQYF. The CDR3 nucleotides are TGCGCCAGCAGCTTCGGACTAGTTCCAGATACGCAGTATTTT.

J is TRBJ2-5 and V is TRBV19; 14 bases are shared with TRBD2. The CDR3 is made up of 17 amino acids. J was trimmed by 5 bases and V by 5 bases; bases with no gene match: 10. The germline gives CDR1 LNHDA, CDR2 SQIVND (reference sequence). CDR3 protein: CASSPSGLAGGGETQYF. Here the CDR3 DNA reads TGTGCCAGTAGTCCCAGCGGACTAGCGGGGGGTGGGGAGACCCAGTACTTC.

V gene TRBV19 combines with J gene TRBJ2-5; possible D gene TRBD2, 6 bases. The CDR3 totals 13 residues. The V and J ends lost 3 bases and 5 bases respectively, with 10 bases between them. Per the germline V gene, CDR1 is LNHDA and CDR2 is SQIVND (reference sequence). The DNA for the CDR3 is TGTGCCAGTAGTATTCGGGGGACGGAGACCCAGTACTTC. Encoded protein: CASSIRGTETQYF.

The chain joins TRBV7-8 to TRBJ1-6, with D hard to call. The CDR3 sequence is 15 residues long. CDR1 and CDR2 from the germline V gene are SGHVS and FQNEAQ. Trimming took off 5 bases at V and 1 base at J, with 9 bases between the two ends. Here the CDR3 DNA reads TGTGCCAGCAGCGGTGAGGGTTCCTATAATTCACCCCTCCACTTT. Its translation: CASSGEGSYNSPLHF. Full variable domain (remainder filled in from reference TRBV7-8 and TRBJ1-6): GAGVSQSPRYKVAKRGQDVALRCDPISGHVSLFWYQQALGQGPEFLTYFQNEAQLDKSGLPSDRFFAERPEGSVSTLKIQRTQQEDSAVYLCASSGEGSYNSPLHFGNGTRLTVT.

The chain has TRBV7-9 and TRBJ2-5; no definite D call. The CDR3 is 13 residues long. Trimming shortened V by 7 bases and J by 4 bases, and 13 bases separated the two germline ends. The germline V gene encodes CDR1 SEHNR and CDR2 FQNEAQ (reference sequence). CDR3 amino acids: CASTIQQRETQYF. CDR3 DNA: TGTGCCAGCACTATACAACAGAGAGAGACCCAGTACTTC. Looking up the rest from reference TRBV7-9 and TRBJ2-5 gives the full variable domain: DTGVSQNPRHKITKRGQNVTFRCDPISEHNRLYWYRQTLGQGPEFLTYFQNEAQLEKSRLLSDRFSAERPKGSFSTLEIQRTEQGDSAMYLCASTIQQRETQYFGPGTRLLVL.

The rearrangement links TRBV7-6 to TRBJ1-3; D gene ambiguous. The CDR3 length is 14 residues. The V gene's germline CDR1 is SGHVS and CDR2 FNYEAQ. V was cut by 2 bases and J by 11 bases, with 16 bases left in between. DNA for the CDR3: TGTGCCAGCAGCTTATCCGACAAAGGTGTTGCCATATATTTT. Amino acid sequence: CASSLSDKGVAIYF.

This chain joins TRBV12-3 or TRBV12-4 and TRBJ1-2, with 8 bases lining up with TRBD1. Trimming took 3 bases from V and 4 from J; bases not matched to a gene: 7. This CDR3 comprises 15 residues. CDR3 residues: CASSFGQGGTYGYTF. For the CDR3, the DNA is TGTGCCAGCAGTTTCGGACAGGGAGGAACCTATGGCTACACCTTC.

This clonotype is large (0.1 to 1%) by share. The V and J genes are TRBV20-1 and TRBJ2-7, with a tentative D call TRBD2 (5 bases). The CDR3 length is 15 residues. Germline V gene sequence: CDR1 DFQATT, CDR2 SNEGSKA (reference sequence). The V end lost 3 bases, the J end lost 0 bases, and 15 bases lay between the germline ends. In DNA form, the CDR3 reads TGCAGTGCTAGGAGGAGGAGCCTCCTCTCCTACGAGCAGTACTTC. Translated: CSARRRSLLSYEQYF.

This clonotype occurred a few times. V usage is TRBV2 and J usage is TRBJ1-1; D gene ambiguous. This CDR3 has 14 amino acids. V was trimmed by 6 bases and J by 0 bases, leaving 11 bases between them. Germline values: CDR1 SNHLY, CDR2 FYNNEI. The CDR3 nucleotides read TGTGCCAGCAGGGCAGCCTCCATGAACACTGAAGCTTTCTTT. It translates to CASRAASMNTEAFF.

This clonotype was seen more than once but under ten times. The chain links TRBV7-2 to TRBJ2-3; TRBD2 is a possible D gene (6 bases). The germline V gene encodes CDR1 SGHTA and CDR2 FQGNSA. The V and J ends lost 1 base and 2 bases respectively, with 13 bases between them. CDR3 length equals 16 residues. CDR3 coding DNA: TGTGCCAGCAGCTTAGACTACCGGGACTTCACAGATACGCAGTATTTT. The encoded protein is CASSLDYRDFTDTQYF.

The table lists this clonotype with a few counts. This sequence joins TRBV7-9 and TRBJ1-5, with D hard to call. The length of the CDR3 is 13 residues. Germline V gene sequence: CDR1 SEHNR, CDR2 FQNEAQ (reference sequence). V was trimmed by 2 bases and J by 5 bases, leaving 7 bases between them. The CDR3 protein is CASSLISDQPQHF. DNA for the CDR3: TGTGCCAGCAGCTTAATTTCAGATCAGCCCCAGCATTTT.

The gene calls are TRBV29-1 and TRBJ2-1; D perhaps matches TRBD1 (6 bases). The CDR3 is 13 amino acids. V was cut by 4 bases and J by 9 bases, with 16 bases left in between. The germline V gene has CDR1 SQVTM and CDR2 ANQGSEA. The CDR3 sequence is CSVGSGENGEQFF. The CDR3, as DNA: TGCAGCGTTGGATCAGGGGAAAACGGTGAGCAGTTCTTC.

The chain recombines TRBV9 with TRBJ1-2, with a weak D call TRBD1 (5 bases). V lost 0 bases, J lost 2 bases, and 11 bases lay in between. Germline CDR1 reads SGDLS; CDR2 reads YYNGEE. The length of the CDR3 is 15 residues. CDR3 nucleotides: TGTGCCAGCAGCGTAGAGGCGGGGGGAAACTATGGCTACACCTTC. This codes for CASSVEAGGNYGYTF.

The chain has TRBV7-3 and TRBJ2-6, with a tentative D call TRBD1 (5 bases). CDR1 and CDR2 from the germline V gene are SGHTA and FQGTGA. The CDR3 has 15 residues. V was cut by 5 bases and J by 2 bases, with 10 bases left in between. The CDR3 loop reads CASSAQGTGANVLTF. Here the CDR3 DNA reads TGTGCCAGCAGCGCGCAGGGTACTGGGGCCAACGTCCTGACTTTC.

This clonotype was found a few times. The chain combines TRBV4-1 with TRBJ1-6; D is uncertain. Germline CDR1 and CDR2: MGHRA and YSYEKL. V was pared by 0 bases and J by 6 bases, with 6 bases between. The CDR3 has 14 amino acids. The CDR3 sequence is CASSQERVNSPLHF. In nucleotides, the CDR3 is TGCGCCAGCAGCCAAGAAAGGGTTAATTCACCCCTCCACTTT.

This clonotype is labeled medium-sized. The chain employs TRBV10-3 and TRBJ1-5, with TRBD1 matching over 7 bases. This CDR3 contains 14 residues. Germline trimming cut 6 bases from V and 2 bases from J; bases unmatched to any gene: 4. The germline gives CDR1 ENHRY, CDR2 SYGVKD. The CDR3 loop reads CAISEDRGNQPQHF. The DNA of the CDR3 is TGTGCCATCAGCGAAGACAGGGGCAATCAGCCCCAGCATTTT.

This clonotype was detected a few times. The chain links TRBV29-1 to TRBJ1-6, with 9 bases that match TRBD1. CDR3 size: 13 residues. Trimming removed 4 bases from V and 8 bases from J; junction bases left unmatched: 3. Per germline, CDR1 SQVTM and CDR2 ANQGSEA. This CDR3 reads CSVGTGEDSPLHF. In nucleotides, the CDR3 is TGCAGCGTTGGGACAGGGGAGGATTCACCCCTCCACTTT.

The chain is built from TRBV11-2 and TRBJ2-5, with TRBD2 identical over 7 bases. V lost 6 bases, J lost 4 bases, and 8 bases stayed unmatched. This CDR3 comprises 14 residues. Germline-derived CDR1 and CDR2 are SGHAT and FQNNGV. CDR3 nucleotides: TGTGCCAGCAGAGAGCGAGCGGGGCGAGAGACCCAGTACTTC. Translated: CASRERAGRETQYF.

V is TRBV29-1 and J is TRBJ2-3; D not certain. V lost 7 bases and J lost 4, with 18 bases in between. The CDR3 is 14 amino acids. CDR1 and CDR2 (germline): SQVTM, ANQGSEA. The CDR3, as DNA: TGCAGCGCCCATCGTAGTGTTCAAGCAGATACGCAGTATTTT. Translating gives CSAHRSVQADTQYF.

The J gene is TRBJ2-4, the V gene TRBV20-1, with 7 bases identical to TRBD1. V shed 3 bases, J shed 8 bases, and the junction held 10 bases outside the gene matches. The CDR3 runs to 14 residues. Germline loops: CDR1 DFQATT, CDR2 SNEGSKA (reference sequence). CDR3 sequence: CSASWRGGRDIQYF. CDR3 nucleotide sequence: TGCAGTGCTAGTTGGCGAGGGGGCCGCGACATTCAGTACTTC.

CDR3 in DNA: TGCGCCAGCAGCCCAGGACAGGGGGCTGAAGCTTTCTTT. Translating it yields CASSPGQGAEAFF. The chain recombines TRBV5-1 with TRBJ1-1; 10 bases are a match to TRBD1. The CDR3 sequence is 13 residues long. The trim removed 4 bases at V and 6 bases at J, leaving 3 bases unmatched. CDR1 is SGHRS, CDR2 YFSETQ, per germline.

This clonotype appeared a few times. The rearrangement links TRBV6-1 to TRBJ2-7; 7 positions match TRBD1. V shed 8 bases, J shed 0 bases, and the junction held 10 bases outside the gene matches. CDR1 is MNHNS, CDR2 SASEGT, per germline. This CDR3 is built from 15 residues. The CDR3 is CASYYGQATSYEQYF. The CDR3 nucleotides are TGTGCCAGCTACTACGGACAGGCAACCTCCTACGAGCAGTACTTC.